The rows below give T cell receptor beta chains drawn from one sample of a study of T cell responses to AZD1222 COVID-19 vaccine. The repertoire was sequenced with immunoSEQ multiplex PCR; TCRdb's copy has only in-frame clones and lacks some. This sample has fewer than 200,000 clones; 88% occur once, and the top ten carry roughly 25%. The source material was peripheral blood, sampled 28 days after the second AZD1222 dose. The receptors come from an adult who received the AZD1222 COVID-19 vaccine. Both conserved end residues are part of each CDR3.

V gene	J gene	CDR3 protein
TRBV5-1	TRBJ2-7	CASSHDSNSYEQYF
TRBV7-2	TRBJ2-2	CASSSRGLAGANTGELFF
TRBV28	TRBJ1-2	CASRTNRANYGYTF
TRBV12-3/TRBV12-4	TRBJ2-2	CASSQQGYGELFF
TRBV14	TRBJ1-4	CASSRAVNEKLFF
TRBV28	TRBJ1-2	CASRGSYGYTF
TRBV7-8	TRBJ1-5	CASSQGQRGGGEPQHF
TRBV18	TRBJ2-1	CASSPPDHEQFF
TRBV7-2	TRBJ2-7	CASSSSTSFYEQYF
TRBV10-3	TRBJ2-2	CATAPDRGQAGELFF
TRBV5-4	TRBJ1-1	CASSLAGRSGDTEAFF
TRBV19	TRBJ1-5	CASSSPGRGGRNQPQHF
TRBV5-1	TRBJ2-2	CASTEGLRVLTGELFF
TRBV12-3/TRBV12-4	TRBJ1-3	CASNSGNTIYF
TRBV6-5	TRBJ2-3	CASSYWAGSTDTQYF
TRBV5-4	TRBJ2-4	CASSFTSGVKNIQYF
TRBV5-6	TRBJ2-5	CASSLMGKETQYF
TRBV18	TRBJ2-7	CASSPKGAIGEQYF
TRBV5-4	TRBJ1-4	CASSAGNLEKLFF
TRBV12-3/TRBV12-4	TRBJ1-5	CASSTISNQPQHF
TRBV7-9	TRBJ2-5	CASSLDRFQETQYF
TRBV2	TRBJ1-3	CASRPDSGPINTIYF
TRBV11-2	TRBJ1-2	CASSLDPGDRADYGYTF
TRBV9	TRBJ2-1	CASSPSQPRGQGRYNEQFF
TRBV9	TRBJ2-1	CASSVEGDVYDTYNEQFF
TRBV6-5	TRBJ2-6	CASSSGGTGANVLTF
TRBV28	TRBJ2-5	CASRPGGVETQYF
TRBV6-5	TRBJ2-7	CASGFRYSEQYF
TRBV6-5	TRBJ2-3	CASSYRTSGRSDTQYF
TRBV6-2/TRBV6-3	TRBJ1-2	CASSLPPGRRLYGYTF
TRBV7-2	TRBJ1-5	CASSFESSGTGNQPQHF
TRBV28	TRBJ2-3	CASSLRGGGPDTQYF
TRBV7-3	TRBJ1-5	CASSVNPTGDYQPQHF
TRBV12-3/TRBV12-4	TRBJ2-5	CASSFSSETQYF
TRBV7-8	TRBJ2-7	CASSLGRQGPGYEQYF
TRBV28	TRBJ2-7	CASSPGGTGLYEQYF
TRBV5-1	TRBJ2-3	CASSLGRFGSYTDTQYF
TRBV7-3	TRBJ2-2	CASSLGPGELFF
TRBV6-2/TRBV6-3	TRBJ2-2	CASSSASRYTGELFF
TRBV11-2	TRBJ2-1	CASPQVPSCGEQFF
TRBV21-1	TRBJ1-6	CASSKARDRNSPLHF
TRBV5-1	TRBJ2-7	CASSLDGHEQYF
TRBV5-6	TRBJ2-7	CASSRVGGSYEQYF
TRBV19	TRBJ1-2	CASSIKDRQYGYTF
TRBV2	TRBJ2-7	CASSSDRTYEQYF
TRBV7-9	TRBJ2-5	CASSLGLAGEVETQYF
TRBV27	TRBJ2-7	CASSFATGGDYEQYF
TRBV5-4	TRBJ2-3	CASRSGQSLLTEYF
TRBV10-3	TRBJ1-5	CAIGGTVNQPQHF
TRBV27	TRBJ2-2	CASSRSRTDTGELFF
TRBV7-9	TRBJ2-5	CASSTRGGGQETQYF
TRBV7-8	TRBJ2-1	CASSPAKHNEQFF
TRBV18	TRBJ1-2	CASSPMRDPGNYGYTF
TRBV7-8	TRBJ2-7	CASSLESLSSYEQYF